This T cell receptor beta chain was sequenced during a study of OX40 agonist ivuxolimab in advanced cancers. CDR3 length equals 14 residues. Trimming cost V 7 bases and J 0 bases; bases outside gene matches: 5. The germline CDR1 and CDR2 sequences are MNHEY and SMNVEV (reference sequence). The method was immunoSEQ multiplex PCR; TCRdb's version includes in-frame clones alone and lacks a portion of them. The sample records 45,000 to 60,000 clones, less than 90% being singletons. About this clone itself: Its target is unknown.

Points from the study as a whole: Expanded clones belonging to CD8+ T cells outnumbered, on average, those of CD4+.

This receptor was taken from an adult with an advanced solid tumor such as melanoma, head and neck, liver or kidney cancer. The gene calls are TRBV27 and TRBJ1-1, with TRBD1 matching over 7 bases. Source: CD4+ or CD8+ T cells sorted from blood, taken in a trial of the OX40 agonist ivuxolimab. CDR3 nucleotides: TGTGCCAGCACCCCGACAGGGTTGAACACTGAAGCTTTCTTT. Residues: CASTPTGLNTEAFF.